This is a list of T cell receptor beta chains from one sample in a study of cytomegalovirus exposure and HLA in healthy donors. Sequencing was performed with immunoSEQ multiplex PCR; in TCRdb, only in-frame clones are kept and a portion is missing. The table shows about 200,000 clones, with about 80% occurring only once. Material for sequencing was PBMCs. The origin of the receptors is a man aged 30-40 years in good health and CMV-seronegative. Both conserved end residues are part of each CDR3. Fields, in order: V gene, J gene, D gene, clone size, CDR3 DNA, CDR3 protein. A D gene is named only where the DNA matches it firmly. The size field is filled for only some rows; it gives once, few, many or a size class.

v_gene: TRBV11-2
j_gene: TRBJ2-2
d_gene: TRBD2
abundance: NA
CDR3nt: TGTGCCAGCAGCTTGGGACTAGCGGGAAATACCGGGGAGCTGTTTTTT
CDR3aa: CASSLGLAGNTGELFF

v_gene: TRBV6-1
j_gene: TRBJ1-5
d_gene: NA
abundance: few
CDR3nt: TGTGCCAGCAGTGAAGCTGGAGGCAATCAGCCCCAGCATTTT
CDR3aa: CASSEAGGNQPQHF

v_gene: TRBV18
j_gene: TRBJ2-5
d_gene: TRBD2
abundance: NA
CDR3nt: TGTGCCAGCTCACAAGCGACTAGCGGCTCTCGGAAGACCCAGTACTTC
CDR3aa: CASSQATSGSRKTQYF

v_gene: TRBV4-1
j_gene: TRBJ2-1
d_gene: NA
abundance: once
CDR3nt: TGCGCCAGCAGCCAAGATATTACCGGGAACAATGAGCAGTTCTTC
CDR3aa: CASSQDITGNNEQFF

v_gene: TRBV28
j_gene: TRBJ2-4
d_gene: TRBD1
abundance: NA
CDR3nt: TGTGCCAGCGCCCCGGGACAGGGGAGGTCCAAAAACATTCAGTACTTC
CDR3aa: CASAPGQGRSKNIQYF

v_gene: TRBV15
j_gene: TRBJ1-3
d_gene: NA
abundance: NA
CDR3nt: TGTGCCACCAGCAGTGAGGGCGACACAGGGATCTCTGGAAACACCATATATTTT
CDR3aa: CATSSEGDTGISGNTIYF

v_gene: TRBV6-7
j_gene: TRBJ1-2
d_gene: NA
abundance: once
CDR3nt: TGTGCCAGCAGTTACTCGAAAAGGAGCTCCTATGGCTACACCTTC
CDR3aa: CASSYSKRSSYGYTF

v_gene: TRBV13
j_gene: TRBJ2-7
d_gene: NA
abundance: NA
CDR3nt: TGTGCCAGCAGCTTGGGGGGTCTCGCGAGATCCTACGAGCAGTACTTC
CDR3aa: CASSLGGLARSYEQYF

v_gene: TRBV14
j_gene: TRBJ2-7
d_gene: NA
abundance: NA
CDR3nt: TGTGCCAGCAGCCAAGGAGGCAGGGGCTCCTACGAGCAGTACTTC
CDR3aa: CASSQGGRGSYEQYF

v_gene: TRBV5-1
j_gene: TRBJ2-7
d_gene: TRBD2
abundance: NA
CDR3nt: TGCGCCAGCAGCTTGGCGGGACTAGCGGGAGACTACGAGCAGTACTTC
CDR3aa: CASSLAGLAGDYEQYF

v_gene: TRBV11-2
j_gene: TRBJ2-5
d_gene: NA
abundance: NA
CDR3nt: TGTGCCAGCAGCTCGGGAGGGACAGTTGAGACCCAGTACTTC
CDR3aa: CASSSGGTVETQYF

v_gene: TRBV5-5
j_gene: TRBJ2-7
d_gene: NA
abundance: NA
CDR3nt: TGTGCCAGCAGCTCCAGGACAGAGAGTGCCTACGAGCAGTACTTC
CDR3aa: CASSSRTESAYEQYF

v_gene: TRBV4-2
j_gene: TRBJ1-3
d_gene: NA
abundance: few
CDR3nt: TGTGCCAGCAGCCAAGGTGCTTGGGCGGGTGGAAACACCATATATTTT
CDR3aa: CASSQGAWAGGNTIYF

v_gene: TRBV13
j_gene: TRBJ2-3
d_gene: TRBD2
abundance: NA
CDR3nt: TGTGCCAGCAGCTCCGGGACTAGCGGGAGGGCCGAGGAGACAGATACGCAGTATTTT
CDR3aa: CASSSGTSGRAEETDTQYF